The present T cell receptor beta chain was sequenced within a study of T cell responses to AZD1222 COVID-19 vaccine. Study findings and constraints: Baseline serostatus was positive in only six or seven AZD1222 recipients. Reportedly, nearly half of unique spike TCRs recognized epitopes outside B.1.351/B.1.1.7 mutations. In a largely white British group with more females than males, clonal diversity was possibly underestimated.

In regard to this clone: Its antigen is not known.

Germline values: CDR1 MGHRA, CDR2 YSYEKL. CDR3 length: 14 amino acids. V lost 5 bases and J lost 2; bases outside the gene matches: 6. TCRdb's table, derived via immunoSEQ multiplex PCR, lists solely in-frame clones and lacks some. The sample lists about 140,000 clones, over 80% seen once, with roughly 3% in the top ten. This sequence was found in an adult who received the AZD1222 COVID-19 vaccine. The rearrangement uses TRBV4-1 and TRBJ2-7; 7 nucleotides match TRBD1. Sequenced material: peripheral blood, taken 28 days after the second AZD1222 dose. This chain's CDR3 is CASSDPTGPYEQYF. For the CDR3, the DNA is TGCGCCAGCAGCGACCCGACAGGGCCCTACGAGCAGTACTTC.